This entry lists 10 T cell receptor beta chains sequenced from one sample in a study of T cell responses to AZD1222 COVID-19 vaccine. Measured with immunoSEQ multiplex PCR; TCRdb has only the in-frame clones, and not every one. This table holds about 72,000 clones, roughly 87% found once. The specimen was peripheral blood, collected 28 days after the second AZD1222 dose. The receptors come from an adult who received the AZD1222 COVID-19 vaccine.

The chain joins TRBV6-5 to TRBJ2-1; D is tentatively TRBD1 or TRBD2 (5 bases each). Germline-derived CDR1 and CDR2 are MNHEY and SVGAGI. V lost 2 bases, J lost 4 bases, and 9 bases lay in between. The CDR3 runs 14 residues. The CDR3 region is CASSYRGPYNEQFF. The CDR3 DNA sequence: TGTGCCAGCAGTTACAGGGGACCATACAATGAGCAGTTCTTC.

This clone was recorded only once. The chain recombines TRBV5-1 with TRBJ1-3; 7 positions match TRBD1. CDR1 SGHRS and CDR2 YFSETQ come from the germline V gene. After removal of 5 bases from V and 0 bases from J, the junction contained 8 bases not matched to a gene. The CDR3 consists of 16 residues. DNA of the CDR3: TGCGCCAGCAGTCCTTCGACAGGGCTCTCTGGAAACACCATATATTTT. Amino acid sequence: CASSPSTGLSGNTIYF.

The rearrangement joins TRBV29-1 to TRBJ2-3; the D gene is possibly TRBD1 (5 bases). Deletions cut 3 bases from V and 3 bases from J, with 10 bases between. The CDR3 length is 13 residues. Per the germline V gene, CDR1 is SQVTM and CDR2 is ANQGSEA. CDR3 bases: TGCAGCGTTGATCCAGGGAAGACAGATACGCAGTATTTT. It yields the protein CSVDPGKTDTQYF.

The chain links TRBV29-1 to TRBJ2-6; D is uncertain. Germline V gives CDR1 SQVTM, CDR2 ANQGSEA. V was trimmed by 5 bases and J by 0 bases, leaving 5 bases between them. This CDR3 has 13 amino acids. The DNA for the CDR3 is TGCAGCGTTTACGGCTCTGGGGCCAACGTCCTGACTTTC. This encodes CSVYGSGANVLTF.

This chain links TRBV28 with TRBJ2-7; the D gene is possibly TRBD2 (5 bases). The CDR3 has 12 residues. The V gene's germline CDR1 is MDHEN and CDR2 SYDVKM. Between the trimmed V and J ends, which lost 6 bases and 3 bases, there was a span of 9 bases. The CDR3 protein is CASRGSLYEQYF. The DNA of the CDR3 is TGTGCCAGCAGGGGGAGTCTCTACGAGCAGTACTTC.

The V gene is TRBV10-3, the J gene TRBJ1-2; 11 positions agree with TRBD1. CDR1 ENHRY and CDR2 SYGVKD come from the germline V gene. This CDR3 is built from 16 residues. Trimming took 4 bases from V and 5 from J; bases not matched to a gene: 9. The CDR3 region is CAISGGTGGDLYGYTF. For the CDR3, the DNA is TGTGCCATCAGTGGTGGGACAGGGGGGGATTTGTATGGCTACACCTTC.

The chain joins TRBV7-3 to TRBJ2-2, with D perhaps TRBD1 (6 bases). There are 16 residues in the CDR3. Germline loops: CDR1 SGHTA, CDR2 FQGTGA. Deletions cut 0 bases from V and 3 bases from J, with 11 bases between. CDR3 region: CASSLTLGADTGELFF. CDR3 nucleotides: TGTGCCAGCAGCTTAACGCTGGGGGCGGACACCGGGGAGCTGTTTTTT.

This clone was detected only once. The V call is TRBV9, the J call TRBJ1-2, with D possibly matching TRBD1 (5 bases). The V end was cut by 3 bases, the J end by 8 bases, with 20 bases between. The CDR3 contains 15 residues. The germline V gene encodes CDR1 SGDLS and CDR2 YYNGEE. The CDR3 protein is CASSALQDYPGGYTF. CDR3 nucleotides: TGTGCCAGCAGCGCCCTACAGGATTACCCCGGAGGCTACACCTTC. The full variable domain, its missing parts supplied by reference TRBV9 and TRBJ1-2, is DSGVTQTPKHLITATGQRVTLRCSPRSGDLSVYWYQQSLDQGLQFLIQYYNGEERAKGNILERFSAQQFPDLHSELNLSSLELGDSALYFCASSALQDYPGGYTFGSGTRLTVV.

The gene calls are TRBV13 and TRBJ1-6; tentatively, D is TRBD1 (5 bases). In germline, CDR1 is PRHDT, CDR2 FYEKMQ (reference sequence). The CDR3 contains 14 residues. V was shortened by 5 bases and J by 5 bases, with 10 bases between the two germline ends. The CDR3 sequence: CASSLDSDNSPLHF. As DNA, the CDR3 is TGTGCCAGCAGCCTAGACAGCGATAATTCACCCCTCCACTTT.

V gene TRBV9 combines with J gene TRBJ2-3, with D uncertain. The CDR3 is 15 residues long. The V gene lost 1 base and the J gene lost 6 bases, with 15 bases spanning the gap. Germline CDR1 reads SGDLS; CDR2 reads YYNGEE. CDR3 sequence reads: CASSVTGLRRDTQYF. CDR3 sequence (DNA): TGTGCCAGCAGCGTAACGGGTCTCCGCCGGGATACGCAGTATTTT.